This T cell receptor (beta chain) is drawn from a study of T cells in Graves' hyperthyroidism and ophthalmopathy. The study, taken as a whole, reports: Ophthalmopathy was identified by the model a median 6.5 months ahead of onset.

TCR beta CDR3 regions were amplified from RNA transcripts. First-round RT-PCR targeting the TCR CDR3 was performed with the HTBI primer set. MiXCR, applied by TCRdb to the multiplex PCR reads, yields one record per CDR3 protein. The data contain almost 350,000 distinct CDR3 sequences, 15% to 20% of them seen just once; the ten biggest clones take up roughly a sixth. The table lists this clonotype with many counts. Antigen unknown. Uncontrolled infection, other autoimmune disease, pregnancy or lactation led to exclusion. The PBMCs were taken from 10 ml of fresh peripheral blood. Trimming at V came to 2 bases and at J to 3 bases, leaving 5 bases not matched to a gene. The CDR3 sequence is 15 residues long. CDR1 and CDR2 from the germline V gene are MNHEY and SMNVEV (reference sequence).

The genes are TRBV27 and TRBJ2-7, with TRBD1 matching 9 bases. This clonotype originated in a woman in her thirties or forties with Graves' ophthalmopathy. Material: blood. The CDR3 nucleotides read TGTGCCAGCAGTTTAAGACAGGGGGGTGGCTACGAGCAGTACTTC. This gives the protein CASSLRQGGGYEQYF.